These 4 T cell receptor beta chains came from one sample sequenced in a study of cytomegalovirus exposure and HLA in healthy donors. PCR amplification relied on 60 Vbeta primers (plus 13 Jbeta primers). The data were produced by immunoSEQ multiplex PCR, yet TCRdb's version contains in-frame clones alone and is incomplete. The data show roughly 81,000 clones, 65% to 80% seen once. The sequencing sample was made of PBMCs. Receptors were obtained from a young man in good health and CMV-seronegative.

This chain connects TRBV4-1 to TRBJ2-7; a possible D gene is TRBD2 (6 bases). CDR1 and CDR2 (germline): MGHRA, YSYEKL. The CDR3 has 14 residues. V lost 4 bases to trimming and J lost 3 bases, with 13 bases between them. The DNA of the CDR3 is TGCGCCAGCAGCCGGGGGGTTGGCAGCTACGAGCAGTACTTC. This encodes CASSRGVGSYEQYF.

This clone was counted a single time. The chain links TRBV11-3 to TRBJ2-2, with a tentative D call TRBD2 (5 bases). Trimming pared 4 bases from V and 2 bases from J, leaving 11 bases between. The length of the CDR3 is 15 residues. The V gene's germline CDR1 is SGHNT and CDR2 YENEEA. The CDR3 region is CASSYGGQNTGELFF. CDR3 in DNA: TGTGCCAGCAGCTACGGCGGGCAAAACACCGGGGAGCTGTTTTTT.

This chain uses TRBV7-8 with TRBJ2-1, with D maybe TRBD2 (5 bases). CDR3 length: 16 amino acids. The V gene lost 1 base and the J gene lost 2 bases, with 12 bases spanning the gap. Germline V gene lookup returns CDR1 SGHVS and CDR2 FQNEAQ. CDR3 sequence: CASSLVASIPYNEQFF. In DNA, the CDR3 is TGTGCCAGCAGCTTAGTAGCGAGTATACCCTACAATGAGCAGTTCTTC.

This chain links TRBV7-2 with TRBJ1-1; a weak D match, TRBD1 (5 bases). Per the germline V gene, CDR1 is SGHTA and CDR2 is FQGNSA. Trimming left V 3 bases short and J 11 bases short, with 13 bases between. The CDR3 is made up of 12 amino acids. As DNA, the CDR3 is TGTGCCAGCAGCTTCGGGACTATCGAGGCTTTCTTT. Translated: CASSFGTIEAFF.